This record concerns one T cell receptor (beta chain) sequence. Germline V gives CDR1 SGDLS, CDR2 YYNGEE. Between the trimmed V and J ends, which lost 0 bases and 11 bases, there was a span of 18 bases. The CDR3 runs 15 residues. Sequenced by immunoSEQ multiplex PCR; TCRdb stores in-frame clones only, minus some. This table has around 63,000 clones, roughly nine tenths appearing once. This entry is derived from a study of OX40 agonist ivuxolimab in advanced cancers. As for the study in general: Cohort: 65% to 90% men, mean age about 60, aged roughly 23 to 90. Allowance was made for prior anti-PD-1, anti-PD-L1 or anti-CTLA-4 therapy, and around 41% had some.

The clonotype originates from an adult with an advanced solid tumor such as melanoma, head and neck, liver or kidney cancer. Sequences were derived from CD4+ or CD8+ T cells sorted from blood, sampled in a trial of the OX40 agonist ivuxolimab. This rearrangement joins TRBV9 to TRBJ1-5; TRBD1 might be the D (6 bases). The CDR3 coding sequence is TGTGCCAGCAGCGTAGGGGCAGGGGCCGCGGAAGCCCAGCATTTT. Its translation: CASSVGAGAAEAQHF. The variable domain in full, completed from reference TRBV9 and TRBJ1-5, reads DSGVTQTPKHLITATGQRVTLRCSPRSGDLSVYWYQQSLDQGLQFLIQYYNGEERAKGNILERFSAQQFPDLHSELNLSSLELGDSALYFCASSVGAGAAEAQHFGDGTRLSIL.